This T cell receptor (beta chain) emerged from a study of tumor-infiltrating lymphocytes in localized non-small cell lung cancer. Trimming left V 4 bases short and J 5 bases short, with 17 bases between. Germline loops: CDR1 SGHTS, CDR2 YDEGEE. The CDR3 contains 15 residues. This clone has only a few counts. Method: immunoSEQ multiplex PCR; TCRdb's copy keeps in-frame clones and lacks some. Among about 15,000 clones, about three quarters were seen once, and the ten largest hold 5.5% to 7%. Sequenced input: lung tumor tissue. The rearrangement uses TRBV5-8 and TRBJ2-3; TRBD2 is a possible D gene (7 bases). This clonotype was sampled from a human donor with non-small cell lung cancer. CDR3 amino acids: CASSRHREGEDTQYF. In DNA form, the CDR3 reads TGTGCCAGCAGCCGGCACAGGGAGGGAGAAGATACGCAGTATTTT.